This T cell receptor (beta chain) was identified in a study of CD4 and CD8 cells across lung adenocarcinoma regions. Donors had localized lung adenocarcinoma, a non-small cell lung cancer. TCRdb ran MiXCR on the PCR reads and lists one entry per CDR3 protein. The data show approximately 12,000 distinct CDR3 sequences, approximately 56% seen once. The receptor comes from a female donor with lung adenocarcinoma. The CD4 and CD8 labels of this study may be unreliable. Source material: CD8+ T cells from the margin of a lung tumor.

Written as DNA, the CDR3 is TGCGCCAGCAGAGATCTAGTGGGGACCAAAAACATTCAGTACTTC. Translating gives CASRDLVGTKNIQYF. The rearrangement links TRBV10-2 to TRBJ2-4; D is unclear. Germline V CDR1 and CDR2: WSHSY, SAAADI. V shed 6 bases and J shed 2 bases, with 14 bases lying between them. The CDR3 has 15 amino acids.